This entry describes one TCR beta chain. The data stem from a study of shared clonotypes between healthy human individuals. Method: immunoSEQ multiplex PCR; TCRdb's copy keeps in-frame clones and lacks some. The data show roughly 330,000 clones, approximately 79% seen once. The V gene's germline CDR1 is SGHTA and CDR2 FQGNSA. The V segment lost 5 bases and the J segment 10 bases; nucleotides outside the gene matches: 4. The CDR3 runs to 12 residues. This clonotype originated in a man aged 25 to 45 in good health. The chain uses TRBV7-2 and TRBJ2-1; 8 nucleotides match TRBD2. The source material was memory CD4+ T cells sorted from blood. Subset in this sample: CD45RA-negative fraction. The CDR3 DNA sequence: TGTGCCAGCAGCCCAATAGCGGGAGAGCAGTTCTTC. Translated: CASSPIAGEQFF.